The 23 T cell receptor beta chains below were found in one sample sequenced in a study of response to subunit inactivated influenza vaccine listed by TCRdb under 2018. Libraries came from RT-PCR. The listed sequencing device is Illumina HiSeq 2500. TCRdb cleaned the public reads at Q25 with fastp, built clones with MiXCR and kept in-frame beta chains. Every distinct CDR3 protein forms one entry, paired with its most common genes and DNA. Present in this sample are about 650,000 distinct CDR3 sequences, about a sixth of which were seen just once. The ten largest clones add up to 11% of the sample. Sequencing used PBMCs from blood, obtained roughly 13 days after vaccination. Receptor source: a man over 45 who received an inactivated influenza vaccine. Donor details come from another sample of the same person, matched by shared clones.

CDR3 nucleotides: TGTGCCAGCAGCCCAACCAGCGGGATCGGGGAGCTGTTTTTT. Its protein is CASSPTSGIGELFF. The rearrangement joins TRBV12-3 or TRBV12-4 to TRBJ2-2; 7 bases are shared with TRBD2. Trimming removed 6 bases from V and 7 bases from J; junction bases left unmatched: 8. CDR3 size: 14 residues.

This clonotype has only a few counts. This sequence joins TRBV4-3 and TRBJ2-3, with TRBD2 identical over 10 bases. CDR3 size: 15 residues. Germline V CDR1 and CDR2: LGHNA, YSLEER. V lost 2 bases and J lost 4; bases outside the gene matches: 3. Here the CDR3 DNA reads TGCGCCAGCAGCCAAATAGCGGGAGGACCAGATACGCAGTATTTT. Amino acid sequence: CASSQIAGGPDTQYF.

This clonotype appeared a few times. The gene calls are TRBV5-4 and TRBJ1-6, with D possibly TRBD1 on 5 matching bases. The V gene's germline CDR1 is SGHNT and CDR2 YYREEE (reference sequence). This CDR3 comprises 15 residues. V was trimmed by 1 base and J by 7 bases, leaving 12 bases between them. In DNA, the CDR3 is TGTGCCAGCAGCTTGAGAGAGGGACGGAATTCACCCCTCCACTTT. Amino acids: CASSLREGRNSPLHF.

This clonotype was detected only a few times. The V gene is TRBV11-2, the J gene TRBJ2-4; D is ambiguous. V was trimmed by 0 bases and J by 7 bases, leaving 4 bases between them. The CDR3 contains 12 residues. Germline CDR1 SGHAT, CDR2 FQNNGV. CDR3 sequence reads: CASSLDTNIQYF. CDR3 DNA: TGTGCCAGCAGCTTAGACACGAACATTCAGTACTTC.

This clonotype was detected only a few times. V and J are TRBV4-2 and TRBJ2-3, with 8 bases fitting TRBD2. V dropped 5 bases and J dropped 6; count of bases not matched to a gene: 16. The CDR3 is 17 amino acids. Germline assignment: CDR1 LGHNA and CDR2 YNFKEQ. The DNA of the CDR3 is TGTGCCAGCAGCTCAAGCGTTTTACGGGAGGGGTCCGATACGCAGTATTTT. Translating gives CASSSSVLREGSDTQYF.

The chain joins TRBV29-1 to TRBJ2-1; tentatively, D is TRBD2 (6 bases). Trimming pared 4 bases from V and 2 bases from J, leaving 15 bases between. Germline V gene lookup returns CDR1 SQVTM and CDR2 ANQGSEA. The CDR3 loop spans 15 amino acids. CDR3: CSVGPRGSPYNEQFF. The CDR3 nucleotides are TGCAGCGTTGGGCCCCGGGGGTCCCCCTACAATGAGCAGTTCTTC.

J is TRBJ2-1 and V is TRBV9; tentatively, D is TRBD2 (5 bases). The CDR3 is made up of 14 amino acids. Germline assignment: CDR1 SGDLS and CDR2 YYNGEE. With 0 bases removed from V and 7 bases from J, the gap between germline ends came to 11 bases. The CDR3 region has the DNA TGTGCCAGCAGCGTAGAGCCTAGCAGGAATGAGCAGTTCTTC. It is translated as CASSVEPSRNEQFF.

This CDR3 reads CASSLTSGSPPDTQYF. CDR3 DNA sequence: TGTGCCAGCAGCTTGACTAGCGGGAGTCCCCCAGATACGCAGTATTTT. The chain couples TRBV7-8 to TRBJ2-3, with 12 bases aligning to TRBD2. The CDR3 has 16 residues. From germline, CDR1 is SGHVS and CDR2 FQNEAQ. Trimming took 3 bases from V and 4 from J; bases not matched to a gene: 5.

The J gene is TRBJ1-2, the V gene TRBV12-3 or TRBV12-4; D possibly corresponds to TRBD1 (5 bases). The CDR3 sequence is 12 residues long. With 8 bases removed from V and 8 bases from J, the gap between germline ends came to 15 bases. The CDR3 coding sequence is TGTGCCAGCGACAGCTATGGTCGCGGCTACACCTTC. Protein: CASDSYGRGYTF.

This clonotype was detected only a few times. The genes are TRBV5-4 and TRBJ2-1, with D unresolved. V was cut by 4 bases and J by 6 bases, with 11 bases left in between. The CDR3 spans 13 residues. Germline V gives CDR1 SGHNT, CDR2 YYREEE (reference sequence). CDR3 bases: TGTGCCAGCAGCACCGGTGACCCCAATGAGCAGTTCTTC. This gives the protein CASSTGDPNEQFF.

The chain links TRBV4-3 to TRBJ1-2; TRBD1 matches at 7 bases. V shed 5 bases and J 3 bases; nucleotides not matched to a gene: 9. This CDR3 is 15 amino acids long. Germline V gene data show CDR1 as LGHNA and CDR2 as YSLEER. The CDR3 is CASSSSTGAYYGYTF. CDR3 nucleotide sequence: TGCGCCAGCAGCTCCAGTACAGGGGCATACTATGGCTACACCTTC.

This clonotype turned up a few times. This chain uses TRBV5-1 with TRBJ1-2, with TRBD1 identical over 8 bases. V was pared by 4 bases and J by 8 bases, with 13 bases of the junction left unmatched. The CDR3 is made up of 15 amino acids. From germline, CDR1 is SGHRS and CDR2 YFSETQ. DNA of the CDR3: TGCGCCAGCAGCAGTGGACAGGGTAACTCTCAAGGCTACACCTTC. It translates to CASSSGQGNSQGYTF.

V usage is TRBV10-3 and J usage is TRBJ2-5, with D perhaps TRBD1 (5 bases). V was cut by 4 bases and J by 2 bases, with 8 bases left in between. Germline CDR1 is ENHRY and CDR2 is SYGVKD. CDR3 size: 13 residues. This CDR3 is CAISGTSQETQYF. In DNA, the CDR3 is TGTGCCATCAGTGGGACATCTCAAGAGACCCAGTACTTC.

The V call is TRBV4-1, the J call TRBJ1-5; 9 bases match TRBD1. Unmatched junction bases numbered 13, after V lost 1 base and J lost 6 bases. Germline CDR1 and CDR2: MGHRA and YSYEKL. CDR3 length: 18 residues. The CDR3 coding sequence is TGCGCCAGCAGCCAAGTGGGACAGGGCGTGCCCGGCGTTCAGCCCCAGCATTTT. Amino acid sequence: CASSQVGQGVPGVQPQHF.

This clonotype appeared a few times. The V call is TRBV7-2, the J call TRBJ1-2, with 8 bases identical to TRBD1. The V segment lost 5 bases and the J segment 5 bases; nucleotides outside the gene matches: 10. The CDR3 sequence is 15 residues long. CDR1 is SGHTA and CDR2 is FQGNSA in the germline V gene. This CDR3 is CASSPGGASLYGYTF. The CDR3 nucleotides are TGTGCCAGCAGCCCAGGGGGCGCTTCTCTTTATGGCTACACCTTC.

This rearrangement joins TRBV7-2 to TRBJ1-1; 9 nucleotides line up with TRBD1. The V and J ends lost 3 bases and 0 bases, in that order; junction bases with no gene match: 5. From germline, CDR1 is SGHTA and CDR2 FQGNSA. The CDR3 spans 16 residues. The CDR3 nucleotides read TGTGCCAGCAGCTTCGACAGGGGGTACATGAACACTGAAGCTTTCTTT. Residues: CASSFDRGYMNTEAFF.

The chain has TRBV5-1 and TRBJ2-7; D gene unclear. Germline V lookup: CDR1 SGHRS, CDR2 YFSETQ. V lost 0 bases and J lost 3, with 10 bases in between. The length of the CDR3 is 14 residues. CDR3 amino acids: CASSLATGVYEQYF. The CDR3 bases are TGCGCCAGCAGCTTGGCCACTGGGGTCTACGAGCAGTACTTC.

This clonotype was counted only a few times. The genes are TRBV20-1 and TRBJ1-4, with D maybe TRBD1 (6 bases). V lost 5 bases to trimming and J lost 8 bases, with 12 bases between them. The CDR3 loop spans 12 amino acids. CDR1 is DFQATT, CDR2 SNEGSKA, per germline (reference sequence). CDR3 bases: TGCAGTGCTCCTAAGGGGGGCGAAAAACTGTTTTTT. It codes for CSAPKGGEKLFF.

This clonotype has only a few counts. The rearrangement uses TRBV4-2 and TRBJ2-7, with unresolved D. CDR3 length: 14 amino acids. Germline CDR1 is LGHNA and CDR2 is YNFKEQ. The germline V and J ends were trimmed by 4 bases and 7 bases, with 17 bases remaining between them. Here the CDR3 DNA reads TGTGCCAGCAGCCCCCCGGGCCGAACGTGGGAGCAGTACTTC. Its protein product is CASSPPGRTWEQYF.

The rearrangement joins TRBV11-2 to TRBJ2-3, with 9 nucleotides matching TRBD1. With V trimmed by 2 bases and J by 8 bases, 11 bases remained unmatched. The CDR3 loop spans 16 amino acids. Per germline, CDR1 SGHAT and CDR2 FQNNGV. The CDR3 sequence is CASSLSRDRVRGTQYF. The CDR3 nucleotides read TGTGCCAGCAGCTTATCCCGGGACAGGGTCAGGGGTACGCAGTATTTT. The full variable domain, completed using reference TRBV11-2 and TRBJ2-3, is EAGVAQSPRYKIIEKRQSVAFWCNPISGHATLYWYQQILGQGPKLLIQFQNNGVVDDSQLPKDRFSAERLKGVDSTLKIQPAKLEDSAVYLCASSLSRDRVRGTQYFGPGTRLTVL.

V is TRBV24-1 and J is TRBJ2-1; tentative D call: TRBD2 (6 bases). Germline V gives CDR1 KGHDR, CDR2 SFDVKD. V lost 0 bases, J lost 2 bases, and 13 bases lay in between. This CDR3 region has 17 residues. This chain's CDR3 is CATSDLRQGGTYNEQFF. The CDR3, as DNA: TGTGCCACCAGTGATTTGCGTCAGGGAGGAACCTACAATGAGCAGTTCTTC.

The gene calls are TRBV20-1 and TRBJ2-7; 10 nucleotides align to TRBD1. Germline V gives CDR1 DFQATT, CDR2 SNEGSKA (reference sequence). Trimming took 4 bases from V and 5 from J; bases not matched to a gene: 5. CDR3 size: 13 residues. CDR3 nucleotide sequence: TGCAGTGCTAAGACAGGGGGCATCGACGAGCAGTACTTC. Residues: CSAKTGGIDEQYF.

At least ten counts were recorded for this clonotype. V and J are TRBV19 and TRBJ1-1; no reliable D call. Between the trimmed V and J ends, which lost 5 bases and 1 base, there was a span of 8 bases. Germline V gene lookup returns CDR1 LNHDA and CDR2 SQIVND (reference sequence). CDR3 length: 13 amino acids. The CDR3 region has the DNA TGTGCCAGTAGTTCGGGCAGGAACACTGAAGCTTTCTTT. This sequence encodes CASSSGRNTEAFF.